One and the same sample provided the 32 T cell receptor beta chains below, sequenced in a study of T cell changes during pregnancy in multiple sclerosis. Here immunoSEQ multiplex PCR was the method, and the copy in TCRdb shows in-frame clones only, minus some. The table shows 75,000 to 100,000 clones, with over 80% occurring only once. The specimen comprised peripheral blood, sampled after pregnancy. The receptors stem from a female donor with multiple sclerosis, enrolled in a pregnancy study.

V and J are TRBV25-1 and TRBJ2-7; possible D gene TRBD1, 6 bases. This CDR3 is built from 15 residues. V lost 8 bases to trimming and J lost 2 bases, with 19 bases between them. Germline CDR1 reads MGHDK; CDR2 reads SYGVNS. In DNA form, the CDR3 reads TGTGCCAGCCAGATGTCCGGGACAACCCCCTACGAGCAGTACTTC. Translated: CASQMSGTTPYEQYF.

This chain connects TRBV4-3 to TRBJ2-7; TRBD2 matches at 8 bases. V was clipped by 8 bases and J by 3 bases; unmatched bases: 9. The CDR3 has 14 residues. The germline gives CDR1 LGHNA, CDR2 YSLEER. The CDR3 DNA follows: TGCGCCAGCGGACCGGGCGGGGGGCACTACGAGCAGTACTTC. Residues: CASGPGGGHYEQYF.

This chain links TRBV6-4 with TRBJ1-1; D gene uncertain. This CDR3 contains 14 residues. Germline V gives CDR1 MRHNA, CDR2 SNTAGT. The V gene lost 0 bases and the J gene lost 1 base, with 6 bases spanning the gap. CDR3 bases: TGTGCCAGCAGTGACTCGGTAGAGAACACTGAAGCTTTCTTT. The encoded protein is CASSDSVENTEAFF.

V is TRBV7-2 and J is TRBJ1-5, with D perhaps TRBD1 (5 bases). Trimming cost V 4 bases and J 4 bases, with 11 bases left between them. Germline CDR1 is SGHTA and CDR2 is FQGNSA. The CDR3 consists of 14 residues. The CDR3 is CASSSPDRNQPQHF. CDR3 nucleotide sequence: TGTGCCAGCAGCTCCCCTGACAGAAATCAGCCCCAGCATTTT.

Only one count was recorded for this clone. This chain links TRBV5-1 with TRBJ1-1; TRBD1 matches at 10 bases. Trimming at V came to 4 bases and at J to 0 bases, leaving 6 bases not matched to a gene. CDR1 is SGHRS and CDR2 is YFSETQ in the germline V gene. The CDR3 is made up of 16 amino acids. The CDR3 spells CASSPGTGEMNTEAFF. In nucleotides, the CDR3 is TGCGCCAGCAGCCCCGGGACAGGGGAAATGAACACTGAAGCTTTCTTT.

The CDR3 sequence: CASSYRGSSGNTIYF. The CDR3 DNA sequence: TGTGCCAGCAGTTACCGGGGGTCCTCTGGAAACACCATATATTTT. The chain joins TRBV6-6 to TRBJ1-3; the D gene is possibly TRBD1 (5 bases). This CDR3 spans 15 amino acids. Per the germline V gene, CDR1 is MNHNY and CDR2 is SVGAGI (reference sequence). Trimming left V 2 bases short and J 0 bases short, with 8 bases between.

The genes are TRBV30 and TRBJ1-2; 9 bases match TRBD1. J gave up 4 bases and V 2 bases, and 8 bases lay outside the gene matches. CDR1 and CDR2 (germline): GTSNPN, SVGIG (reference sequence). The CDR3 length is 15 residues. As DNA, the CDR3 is TGTGCCTGGAGTCGGGACAGGGCTAGAACCTATGGCTACACCTTC. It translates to CAWSRDRARTYGYTF.

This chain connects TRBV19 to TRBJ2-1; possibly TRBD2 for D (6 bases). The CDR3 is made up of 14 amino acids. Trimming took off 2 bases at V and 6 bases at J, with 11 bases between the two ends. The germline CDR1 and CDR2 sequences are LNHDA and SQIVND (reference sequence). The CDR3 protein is CASSIRLEGNEQFF. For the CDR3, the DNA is TGTGCCAGTAGTATACGACTAGAGGGCAATGAGCAGTTCTTC.

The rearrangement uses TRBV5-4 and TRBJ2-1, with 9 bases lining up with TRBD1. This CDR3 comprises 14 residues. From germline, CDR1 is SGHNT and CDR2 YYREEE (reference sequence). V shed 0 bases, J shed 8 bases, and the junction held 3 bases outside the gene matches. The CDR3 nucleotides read TGTGCCAGCAGCTTGGGGGACAGGGCACATGAGCAGTTCTTC. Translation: CASSLGDRAHEQFF.

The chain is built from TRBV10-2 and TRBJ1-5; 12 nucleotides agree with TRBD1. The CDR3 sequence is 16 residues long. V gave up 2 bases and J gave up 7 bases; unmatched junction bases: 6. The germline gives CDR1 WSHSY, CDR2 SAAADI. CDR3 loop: CASSERGQGASQPQHF. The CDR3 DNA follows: TGCGCCAGCAGTGAGCGGGGACAGGGGGCCTCGCAGCCCCAGCATTTT.

The CDR3 reads CAISESERPGVGEQYF. Written as DNA, the CDR3 is TGTGCCATCAGTGAGTCGGAAAGGCCCGGGGTTGGCGAGCAGTACTTC. The chain joins TRBV10-3 to TRBJ2-7, with TRBD2 as a possible D gene (5 bases). V gave up 0 bases and J gave up 6 bases, with 18 bases separating them. This CDR3 contains 16 residues. The germline V gene has CDR1 ENHRY and CDR2 SYGVKD.

CDR3 loop: CASSQRQGGIYNEQFF. In DNA form, the CDR3 reads TGCGCCAGCAGCCAGAGACAGGGGGGGATTTACAATGAGCAGTTCTTC. The gene calls are TRBV5-1 and TRBJ2-1; TRBD1 matches at 9 bases. Trimming at V came to 4 bases and at J to 4 bases, leaving 9 bases not matched to a gene. This CDR3 has 16 residues. Germline values: CDR1 SGHRS, CDR2 YFSETQ. Together with reference TRBV5-1 and TRBJ2-1, the CDR3 gives the full variable domain: KAGVTQTPRYLIKTRGQQVTLSCSPISGHRSVSWYQQTPGQGLQFLFEYFSETQRNKGNFPGRFSGRQFSNSRSEMNVSTLELGDSALYLCASSQRQGGIYNEQFFGPGTRLTVL.

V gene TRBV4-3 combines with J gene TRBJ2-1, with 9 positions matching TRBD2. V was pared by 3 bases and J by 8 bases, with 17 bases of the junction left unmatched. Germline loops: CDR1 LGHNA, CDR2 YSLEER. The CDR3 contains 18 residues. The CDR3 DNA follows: TGCGCCAGCAGCCAGACGCCTTTTGGGGCGGGGGGGGGCGATGAGCAGTTCTTC. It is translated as CASSQTPFGAGGGDEQFF.

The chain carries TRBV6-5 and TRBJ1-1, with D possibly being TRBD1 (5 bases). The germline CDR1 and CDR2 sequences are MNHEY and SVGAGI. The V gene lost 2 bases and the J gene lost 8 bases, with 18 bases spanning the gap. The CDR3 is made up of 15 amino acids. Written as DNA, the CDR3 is TGTGCCAGCAGTTACGAAGGGCAGGGACGGGAGGAAGCTTTCTTT. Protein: CASSYEGQGREEAFF.

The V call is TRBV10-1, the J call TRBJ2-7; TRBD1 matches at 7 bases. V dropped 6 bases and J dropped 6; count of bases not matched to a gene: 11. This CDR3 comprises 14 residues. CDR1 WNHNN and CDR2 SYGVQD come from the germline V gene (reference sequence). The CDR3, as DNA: TGCGCCAGCAGCAGGACAGGTCCGACAAGCGAGCAGTACTTC. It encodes CASSRTGPTSEQYF.

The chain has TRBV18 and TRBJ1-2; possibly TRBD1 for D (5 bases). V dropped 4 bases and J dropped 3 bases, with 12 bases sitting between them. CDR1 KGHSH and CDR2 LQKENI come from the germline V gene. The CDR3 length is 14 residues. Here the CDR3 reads CASSRPGLDYGYTF. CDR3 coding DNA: TGTGCCAGCTCACGTCCAGGGTTGGACTATGGCTACACCTTC.

CDR3 amino acids: CASSTGGVADSYEQYF. CDR3 nucleotide sequence: TGTGCCAGCAGCACAGGCGGGGTAGCGGACTCCTACGAGCAGTACTTC. V usage is TRBV5-4 and J usage is TRBJ2-7, with D possibly TRBD2 on 6 matching bases. This CDR3 has 16 amino acids. Germline V gene lookup returns CDR1 SGHNT and CDR2 YYREEE (reference sequence). Trimming shortened V by 4 bases and J by 0 bases, and 17 bases separated the two germline ends.

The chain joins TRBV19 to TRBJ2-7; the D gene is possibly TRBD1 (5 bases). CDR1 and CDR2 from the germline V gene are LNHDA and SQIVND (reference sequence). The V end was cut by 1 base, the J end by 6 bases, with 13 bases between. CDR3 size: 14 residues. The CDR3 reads CASSIAGVGREQYF. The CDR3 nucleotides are TGTGCCAGTAGTATAGCAGGTGTGGGGCGCGAGCAGTACTTC.

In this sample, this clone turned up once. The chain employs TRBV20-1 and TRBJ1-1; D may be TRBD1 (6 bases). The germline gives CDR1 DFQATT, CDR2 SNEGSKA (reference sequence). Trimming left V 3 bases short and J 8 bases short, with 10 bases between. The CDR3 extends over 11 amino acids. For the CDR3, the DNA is TGCAGTGCTAGTTTCCAGGGGGAAGCTTTCTTT. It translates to CSASFQGEAFF.

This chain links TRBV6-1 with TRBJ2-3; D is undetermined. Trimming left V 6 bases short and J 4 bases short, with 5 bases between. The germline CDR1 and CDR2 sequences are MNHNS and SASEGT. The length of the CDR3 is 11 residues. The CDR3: CASSPADTQYF. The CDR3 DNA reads TGTGCCAGCAGCCCAGCAGATACGCAGTATTTT.

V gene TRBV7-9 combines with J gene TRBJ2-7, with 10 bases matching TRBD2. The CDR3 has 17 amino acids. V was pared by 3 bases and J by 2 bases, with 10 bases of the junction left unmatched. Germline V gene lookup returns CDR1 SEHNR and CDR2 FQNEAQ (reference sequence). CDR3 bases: TGTGCCAGCAGCTTGGGCGGGCTAGCGGGGGAGACCTACGAGCAGTACTTC. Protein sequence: CASSLGGLAGETYEQYF.

As DNA, the CDR3 is TGTGCCAGTAGGGAAGTCGACAGGGGATATGGCTACACCTTC. Residues: CASREVDRGYGYTF. V and J are TRBV19 and TRBJ1-2; 8 positions agree with TRBD1. The CDR3 has 14 residues. The germline gives CDR1 LNHDA, CDR2 SQIVND (reference sequence). J was trimmed by 5 bases and V by 6 bases; bases with no gene match: 8.

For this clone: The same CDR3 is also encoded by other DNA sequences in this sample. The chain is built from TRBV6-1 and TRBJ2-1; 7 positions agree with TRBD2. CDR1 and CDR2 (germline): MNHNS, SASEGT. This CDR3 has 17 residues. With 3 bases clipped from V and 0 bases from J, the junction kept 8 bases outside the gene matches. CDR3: CASSERGGTGSYNEQFF. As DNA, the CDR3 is TGTGCCAGCAGTGAGCGGGGAGGGACGGGCTCCTACAATGAGCAGTTCTTC.

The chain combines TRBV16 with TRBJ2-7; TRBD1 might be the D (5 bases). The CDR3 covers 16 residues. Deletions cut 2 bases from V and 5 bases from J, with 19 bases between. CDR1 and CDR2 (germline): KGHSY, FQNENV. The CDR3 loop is CASSQPRQHLGDEQYF. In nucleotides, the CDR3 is TGTGCCAGCAGCCAACCGAGGCAACATCTAGGGGACGAGCAGTACTTC.

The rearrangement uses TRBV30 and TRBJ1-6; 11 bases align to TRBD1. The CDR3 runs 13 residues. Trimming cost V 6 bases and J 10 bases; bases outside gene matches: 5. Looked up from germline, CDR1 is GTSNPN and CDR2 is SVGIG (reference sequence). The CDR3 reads CACGQGAGSPLHF. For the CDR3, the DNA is TGTGCCTGCGGACAGGGGGCCGGGTCACCCCTCCACTTT.

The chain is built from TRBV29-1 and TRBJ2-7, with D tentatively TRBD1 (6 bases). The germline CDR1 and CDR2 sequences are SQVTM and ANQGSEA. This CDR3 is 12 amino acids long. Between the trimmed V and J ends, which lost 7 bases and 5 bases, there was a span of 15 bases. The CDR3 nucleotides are TGCAGCGGGATACGAGAGGGGGACGAGCAGTACTTC. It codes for CSGIREGDEQYF.

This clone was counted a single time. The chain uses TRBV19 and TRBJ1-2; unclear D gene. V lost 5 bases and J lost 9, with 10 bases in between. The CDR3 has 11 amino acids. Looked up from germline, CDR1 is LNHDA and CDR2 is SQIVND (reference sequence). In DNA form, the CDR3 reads TGTGCCAGTAGTCTCTCTATGAGCTACACCTTC. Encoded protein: CASSLSMSYTF.

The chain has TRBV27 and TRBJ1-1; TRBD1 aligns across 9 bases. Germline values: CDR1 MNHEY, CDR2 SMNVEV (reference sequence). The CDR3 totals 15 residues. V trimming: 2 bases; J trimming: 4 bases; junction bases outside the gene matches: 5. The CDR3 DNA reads TGTGCCAGCAGTTTACCGGGACAGGGAACCACTGAAGCTTTCTTT. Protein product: CASSLPGQGTTEAFF.

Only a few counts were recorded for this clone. This CDR3 reads CASSSDRGEAFF. In DNA form, the CDR3 reads TGTGCCAGCAGCAGTGACAGGGGCGAAGCTTTCTTT. The chain combines TRBV11-2 with TRBJ1-1; the match to TRBD1 covers 8 bases. CDR1 and CDR2 from the germline V gene are SGHAT and FQNNGV. With 5 bases clipped from V and 8 bases from J, the junction kept 4 bases outside the gene matches. The CDR3 runs to 12 residues.

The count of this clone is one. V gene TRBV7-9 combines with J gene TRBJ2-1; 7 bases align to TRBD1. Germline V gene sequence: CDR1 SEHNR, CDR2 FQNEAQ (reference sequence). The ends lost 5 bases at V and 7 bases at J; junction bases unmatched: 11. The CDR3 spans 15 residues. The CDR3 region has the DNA TGTGCCAGCAGCCTAAGACAGGGTGAGGAAAATGAGCAGTTCTTC. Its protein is CASSLRQGEENEQFF.

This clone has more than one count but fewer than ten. CDR3 nucleotide sequence: TGTGCCAGCAGCACCAGGGATGGCAATCAGCCCCAGCATTTT. Amino acids: CASSTRDGNQPQHF. The V call is TRBV5-5, the J call TRBJ1-5, with a weak D call TRBD1 (5 bases). CDR1 and CDR2 (germline): SGHKS, YYEKEE (reference sequence). Between the trimmed V and J ends, which lost 4 bases and 2 bases, there was a span of 10 bases. The CDR3 covers 14 residues.

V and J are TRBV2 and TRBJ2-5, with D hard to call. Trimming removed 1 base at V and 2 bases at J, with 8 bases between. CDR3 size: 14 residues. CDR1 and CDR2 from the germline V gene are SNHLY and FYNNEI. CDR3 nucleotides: TGTGCCAGCAGTGAAGAATTAGCACAAGAGACCCAGTACTTC. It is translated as CASSEELAQETQYF.